This T cell receptor beta chain comes out of a study of cytomegalovirus exposure and HLA in healthy donors. Study context: Ancestry clustering placed around four fifths of about 400 genotyped donors in the Caucasian-associated cluster. Findings and caveats of the study: What was likely a sequencing artifact was a cluster of highly shared sequence variants. What TCR beta sequences reportedly achieved was accurate prediction of HLA-A and HLA-B alleles in most subjects.

PCR primers comprised 60 Vbeta and 13 Jbeta primers. This table comes from immunoSEQ multiplex PCR, and its TCRdb copy is limited to in-frame clones, with some not included. This sample has 100,000 to 150,000 clones, with 80% to 85% found just once. About this clone itself: What it binds is not known.

Germline V lookup: CDR1 SGHAT, CDR2 FQNNGV. Trimming removed 5 bases at V and 0 bases at J, with 11 bases between. The CDR3 covers 15 residues. This chain uses TRBV11-2 with TRBJ2-1; no definite D call. The source material was PBMCs. The clonotype was recovered from a woman aged 25 to 45 in good health and CMV-seronegative. The CDR3 region has the DNA TGTGCCAGCAGCACTTCCGCGCCCTCCTACAATGAGCAGTTCTTC. This sequence encodes CASSTSAPSYNEQFF. The whole variable domain, filled in from reference TRBV11-2 and TRBJ2-1, reads EAGVAQSPRYKIIEKRQSVAFWCNPISGHATLYWYQQILGQGPKLLIQFQNNGVVDDSQLPKDRFSAERLKGVDSTLKIQPAKLEDSAVYLCASSTSAPSYNEQFFGPGTRLTVL.